This record looks at one T cell receptor beta chain sequence and its context. What it recognizes is unknown. These data belong to a study of cytomegalovirus exposure and HLA in healthy donors. The PCR contained 60 Vbeta and 13 Jbeta primers. Assay: immunoSEQ multiplex PCR; the TCRdb copy retains only in-frame clones and omits some. The sample contains 100,000 or so clones, under 85% of which appear only once. Overall study findings and caveats: Evidence from a later analysis indicated that most CMV-associated TCR beta chains looked HLA-restricted. Information on immune exposure was restricted to one variable (CMV serostatus).

CDR1 and CDR2 (germline): MNHNS, SASEGT. V was pared by 2 bases and J by 2 bases, with 12 bases between. The CDR3 runs 15 residues. The gene calls are TRBV6-1 and TRBJ1-2; TRBD1 might be the D (5 bases). The sequence derives from a man in his forties or fifties in good health and CMV-seronegative. Input material: PBMCs. In DNA form, the CDR3 reads TGTGCCAGCAGTGAATGGGGTGGGGCCAACTATGGCTACACCTTC. This translates into CASSEWGGANYGYTF.